The rows below give T cell receptor beta chains drawn from one sample of a study of shared T cell receptors in the human thymus. Sequencing was performed with immunoSEQ multiplex PCR; in TCRdb, only in-frame clones are kept and a portion is missing. In the table there are fewer than 700,000 clones, roughly 90% of which are singletons. These data also formed part of another study, on human thymus T cells.

Sequencing used thymocytes. These receptors were taken from a boy under three years old with a congenital heart defect. Each CDR3 is given with its conserved first and last residue. D genes are given only for firm matches. Expanded clones are given a class, and other clones once, few, many or no size at all.

TRBJ1-1	-	TRBV11-2	TRBD1	TGTGCCAGCAGCCGAGGAGAGACAGGGTGGAACACTGAAGCTTTCTTT	CASSRGETGWNTEAFF
TRBJ2-7	-	TRBV28	-	TGTGCCAGCAATTGGGGAGGAATCTCCTACGAGCAGTACTTC	CASNWGGISYEQYF
TRBJ2-7	-	TRBV18	-	TGTGCCAGCTCACCGGGACAAGTCGAGCAGTACTTC	CASSPGQVEQYF
TRBJ1-5	-	TRBV6-1	-	TGTGCCAGCAGATGGATGGGAGCTGATCAGCCCCAGCATTTT	CASRWMGADQPQHF
TRBJ2-7	once	TRBV4-3	-	TGCGCCAGCAGCCAGGACTGGGGAGAGGGATACTCCTACGAGCAGTACTTC	CASSQDWGEGYSYEQYF
TRBJ2-6	-	TRBV28	TRBD1	TGTGCCAGCAGAAATCCGACAGGGCTCCCCTCTGGGGCCAACGTCCTGACTTTC	CASRNPTGLPSGANVLTF
TRBJ2-7	-	TRBV11-2	TRBD2	TGTGCCAGCAGCTTAAGTGGGGGACTAGCGGGAGTCTACGAGCAGTACTTC	CASSLSGGLAGVYEQYF
TRBJ2-2	few	TRBV30	TRBD2	TGTGCCTGGAGTGTACTGACTAGCGGCCGACACCGGACCGGGGAGCTGTTTTTT	CAWSVLTSGRHRTGELFF
TRBJ2-2	-	TRBV7-6	-	TGTGCCAGCAGCTTAGGGAGGGAGTATAACGCCGGGGAGCTGTTTTTT	CASSLGREYNAGELFF
TRBJ2-7	-	TRBV15	-	TGTGCCACCAGCCGAACCCACAGAGCCTACGAGCAGTACTTC	CATSRTHRAYEQYF
TRBJ2-7	few	TRBV7-8	TRBD2	TGTGCCAGCAGCTTAGGGCTAGCGGGAGATGGGGCCTACGAGCAGTACTTC	CASSLGLAGDGAYEQYF
TRBJ2-7	-	TRBV7-9	-	TGTGCCAGCAGCTTAGCTTCTGATAGAGCCTACGAGCAGTACTTC	CASSLASDRAYEQYF
TRBJ2-1	-	TRBV19	TRBD1	TGTGCCAGTAGTATGGGGACAGGCACGGATTGTGAGCAGTTCTTC	CASSMGTGTDCEQFF
TRBJ2-5	-	TRBV29-1	TRBD1	TGCAGCGTCCTCCGGGACAGGGGTGGGGAGACCCAGTACTTC	CSVLRDRGGETQYF
TRBJ2-7	-	TRBV5-1	-	TGCGCCAGCAGCTTACAGGGTTCCTACGAGCAGTACTTC	CASSLQGSYEQYF
TRBJ2-2	-	TRBV5-5	TRBD2	TGTGCCAGCAGCTTTTCCGGGACTAGCCCCACCGGGGAGCTGTTTTTT	CASSFSGTSPTGELFF
TRBJ2-3	once	TRBV27	-	TGTGCCAGCATGGATGGAGCGGAAACAGATACGCAGTATTTT	CASMDGAETDTQYF
TRBJ2-1	-	TRBV5-4	TRBD1	TGTGCCAGCAGCCCCCTCAGGTGGGGACAGGGTGACAATGAGCAGTTCTTC	CASSPLRWGQGDNEQFF
TRBJ2-1	-	TRBV7-9	TRBD2	TGTGCCAGCAGCTTAGCGCAGACTAGCTGGAGCTCCTACAATGAGCAGTTCTTC	CASSLAQTSWSSYNEQFF
TRBJ1-2	-	TRBV18	-	TGTGCCAGCTCACTGGAGGACAGACCCTATGGCTACACCTTC	CASSLEDRPYGYTF
TRBJ2-4	-	TRBV6-5	TRBD1	TGTGCCAGCAGTCCTGACAGGGGGCTTGACATTCAGTACTTC	CASSPDRGLDIQYF
TRBJ2-7	-	TRBV27	TRBD1	TGTGCCAGCAGCGGACAGGGGGCGCACGAGCAGTACTTC	CASSGQGAHEQYF
TRBJ2-2	-	TRBV2	TRBD2	TGTGCCAGCACAAATAGCGGGACGAACACCGGGGAGCTGTTTTTT	CASTNSGTNTGELFF
TRBJ2-3	-	TRBV5-1	TRBD2	TGCGCCAGCAGCCCATTAGGACTAGCGGGGGGCCGCGGGAGGGCAGATACGCAGTATTTT	CASSPLGLAGGRGRADTQYF
TRBJ2-1	-	TRBV5-4	TRBD2	TGTGCCAGCAGCTGGGGGGTAGCGGGAATTGTATCCTACAATGAGCAGTTCTTC	CASSWGVAGIVSYNEQFF
TRBJ1-3	-	TRBV19	-	TGTGCCAGTAACTCACCCTGGGGCTTCTCTGGAAACACCATATATTTT	CASNSPWGFSGNTIYF
TRBJ1-4	-	TRBV9	-	TGTGCCAGCAGCCCAGGGCAGGGTTATGAAAAACTGTTTTTT	CASSPGQGYEKLFF
TRBJ2-3	once	TRBV15	-	TGTGCCACCAGCAAACGTAGCGGAGATACGCAGTATTTT	CATSKRSGDTQYF
TRBJ1-4	-	TRBV2	-	TGTGCCAGCAGTGATAGTGGTGAAAAACTGTTTTTT	CASSDSGEKLFF
TRBJ2-2	-	TRBV27	-	TGTGCCAGCCGCCCGAGCACCGGGGAGCTGTTTTTT	CASRPSTGELFF
TRBJ2-1	-	TRBV28	TRBD2	TGTGCCAGCAGCCTAGCCCCGGATCGGACTAGCGGGGGCAATGAGCAGTTCTTC	CASSLAPDRTSGGNEQFF
TRBJ2-7	-	TRBV30	TRBD1	TGTGCCTGGAGTCGGACAGGGGGTGCCTACGAGCAGTACTTC	CAWSRTGGAYEQYF
TRBJ2-1	-	TRBV6-1	TRBD2	TGTGCCAGCAGTGAATTGAGCGGGAGTAACTACTACAATGAGCAGTTCTTC	CASSELSGSNYYNEQFF
TRBJ2-1	-	TRBV5-1	TRBD2	TGCGCCAGCATCCGAAGTGCGGGAGCGGACAATGAGCAGTTCTTC	CASIRSAGADNEQFF
TRBJ1-5	-	TRBV2	-	TGTGCCAGCAGTGATGCAGGGAGGGAGCCCCAGCATTTT	CASSDAGREPQHF
TRBJ2-3	-	TRBV2	TRBD2	TGTGCCAGCATTCGACTAGCGGGGACAGACACAGATACGCAGTATTTT	CASIRLAGTDTDTQYF
TRBJ1-1	-	TRBV29-1	-	TGCAGCGTTGAAGGGGGTGACGCGGGCCTCGGGCCGGCTGGCGCTTTCTTT	CSVEGGDAGLGPAGAFF
TRBJ2-1	-	TRBV2	-	TGTGCCAGCAGTGACCAGCAGGGTGGACGGTCCTACAATGAGCAGTTCTTC	CASSDQQGGRSYNEQFF
TRBJ2-7	-	TRBV7-2	TRBD2	TGTGCCAGCAGCCGACTCGGGGAGACTAGCGGGAGGATTTACGAGCAGTACTTC	CASSRLGETSGRIYEQYF
TRBJ2-1	-	TRBV4-1	-	TGCGCCAGCAGCCAATCAACTCCGGAGCAGTTCTTC	CASSQSTPEQFF